This TCR beta chain was recorded in a study of cytomegalovirus exposure and HLA in healthy donors. Study background: Of several hundred genotyped donors, about 80% grouped in the Caucasian-associated ancestry cluster. Findings and caveats of the study: CMV serostatus alone was available as immune exposure information.

This clone was seen a handful of times. Its antigen is unknown. A much larger clonotype is one base distant, so this may be a read error. CDR1 and CDR2 from the germline V gene are SGHTA and FQGTGA. V shed 1 base and J shed 2 bases, with 9 bases lying between them. The CDR3 spans 15 residues. Primers: 60 Vbeta forward and 13 Jbeta reverse. Sequencing was performed with immunoSEQ multiplex PCR; in TCRdb, only in-frame clones are kept and a portion is missing. The table shows about 88,000 clones, with roughly 71% occurring only once. Sequenced input: PBMCs. This chain connects TRBV7-3 to TRBJ2-1; D not resolved. The clonotype originates from a woman younger than 35 in good health and CMV-seropositive. In DNA, the CDR3 is TGTGCCAGCAGCTTAAGGGCAGAGACCTACAATGAGCAGTTCTTC. It translates to CASSLRAETYNEQFF. Complete variable domain (other parts from reference TRBV7-3 and TRBJ2-1): GAGVSQTPSNKVTEKGKYVELRCDPISGHTALYWYRQSLGQGPEFLIYFQGTGAADDSGLPNDRFFAVRPEGSVSTLKIQRTERGDSAVYLCASSLRAETYNEQFFGPGTRLTVL.